This entry lists 20 T cell receptor beta chains sequenced from one sample in a study of response to subunit inactivated influenza vaccine. TCRdb called the RT-PCR reads again in MiXCR, with one record for every CDR3 protein. Found here are 650,000 to 800,000 distinct CDR3 sequences, approximately 15% of them singletons; the top ten hold around 6.5%. This specimen consisted of PBMCs from blood, obtained around 15 days before vaccination. Receptors were obtained from a man aged 45-65 years who received an inactivated influenza vaccine.

There are a few counts of this clonotype. This chain connects TRBV4-3 to TRBJ1-4, with D perhaps TRBD1 (5 bases). Looked up from germline, CDR1 is LGHNA and CDR2 is YSLEER. The CDR3 consists of 15 residues. The V end lost 4 bases, the J end lost 4 bases, and 13 bases lay between the germline ends. This CDR3 is CASSRAGSGNEKLFF. CDR3 sequence (DNA): TGCGCCAGCAGCCGAGCAGGGTCAGGTAATGAAAAACTGTTTTTT.

This clonotype was seen many times. This chain connects TRBV28 to TRBJ2-7; D is uncertain. The CDR3 extends over 12 amino acids. CDR1 is MDHEN, CDR2 SYDVKM, per germline. V gave up 5 bases and J gave up 2 bases, with 7 bases separating them. The CDR3 DNA reads TGTGCCAGCAGTGGGCCAGCCTACGAGCAGTACTTC. It specifies CASSGPAYEQYF.

This clonotype was seen a few times. J is TRBJ2-4 and V is TRBV11-1; 7 positions match TRBD2. The V and J ends lost 2 bases and 0 bases, in that order; junction bases with no gene match: 10. Germline loops: CDR1 SGHAT, CDR2 FQDESV (reference sequence). The CDR3 length is 18 residues. In nucleotides, the CDR3 is TGTGCCAGCAGCTTAAGTCTTCCTAGCGGCTTAGCCAAAAACATTCAGTACTTC. This translates into CASSLSLPSGLAKNIQYF.

This clonotype was found many times. The rearrangement uses TRBV4-2 and TRBJ1-1; TRBD1 is a possible D gene (6 bases). Trimming shortened V by 4 bases and J by 5 bases, and 8 bases separated the two germline ends. From germline, CDR1 is LGHNA and CDR2 YNFKEQ. This CDR3 has 12 amino acids. This CDR3 is CASSPDRTEAFF. In DNA form, the CDR3 reads TGTGCCAGCAGCCCCGACAGGACTGAAGCTTTCTTT.

This clonotype was detected only a few times. J is TRBJ2-7 and V is TRBV28; D unclear. Germline V gene lookup returns CDR1 MDHEN and CDR2 SYDVKM. Trimming removed 2 bases from V and 0 bases from J, with 11 bases in between. The CDR3 runs 15 residues. CDR3 sequence: CASSLVGRSSYEQYF. CDR3 nucleotide sequence: TGTGCCAGCAGTTTAGTCGGACGGAGCTCCTACGAGCAGTACTTC.

This clonotype was counted at least ten times. Written as DNA, the CDR3 is TGTGCCAGCAGCTCCTCTGGGGGGGAGCAGTTCTTC. Protein: CASSSSGGEQFF. The chain employs TRBV11-2 and TRBJ2-1; tentatively, D is TRBD2 (6 bases). Looked up from germline, CDR1 is SGHAT and CDR2 is FQNNGV. The CDR3 consists of 12 residues. The germline V and J ends were trimmed by 4 bases and 10 bases, with 11 bases remaining between them.

The table lists this clonotype with a few counts. The chain links TRBV9 to TRBJ2-1; D perhaps matches TRBD1 (6 bases). The CDR3 totals 15 residues. The germline gives CDR1 SGDLS, CDR2 YYNGEE. V shed 3 bases and J shed 8 bases, with 18 bases lying between them. The CDR3 sequence: CASSEGGILRDEQFF. The CDR3 DNA is TGTGCCAGCAGCGAAGGGGGAATACTTAGGGATGAGCAGTTCTTC.

The chain joins TRBV4-2 to TRBJ2-1, with D uncertain. The CDR3 totals 13 residues. V lost 0 bases, J lost 7 bases, and 7 bases lay in between. Germline CDR1 LGHNA, CDR2 YNFKEQ. CDR3 residues: CASSQDGGNEQFF. In nucleotides, the CDR3 is TGTGCCAGCAGCCAAGATGGCGGAAATGAGCAGTTCTTC.

This clonotype was recorded many times. The chain employs TRBV28 and TRBJ1-2; 7 nucleotides match TRBD1. The length of the CDR3 is 11 residues. Unmatched junction bases numbered 0, after V lost 3 bases and J lost 8 bases. Germline CDR1 MDHEN, CDR2 SYDVKM. For the CDR3, the DNA is TGTGCCAGCAGTTTGGACAGGGGCTACACCTTC. Translation: CASSLDRGYTF.

This clonotype was found once. The chain joins TRBV28 to TRBJ2-7; D is possibly TRBD2 (6 bases). This CDR3 region has 15 residues. The germline gives CDR1 MDHEN, CDR2 SYDVKM. V gave up 5 bases and J gave up 0 bases, with 14 bases separating them. CDR3 protein: CASSRPGLSSYEQYF. Here the CDR3 DNA reads TGTGCCAGCAGTCGACCGGGACTTAGCTCCTACGAGCAGTACTTC. Full variable domain (rest looked up from reference TRBV28 and TRBJ2-7): DVKVTQSSRYLVKRTGEKVFLECVQDMDHENMFWYRQDPGLGLRLIYFSYDVKMKEKGDIPEGYSVSREKKERFSLILESASTNQTSMYLCASSRPGLSSYEQYFGPGTRLTVT.

The chain uses TRBV3-1 and TRBJ1-4, with no clear D. Germline CDR1 LGHDT, CDR2 YNNKEL (reference sequence). There are 14 residues in the CDR3. Trimming removed 1 base at V and 12 bases at J, with 15 bases between. Here the CDR3 reads CASSQVSARGELFF. CDR3 sequence (DNA): TGTGCCAGCAGCCAAGTCTCGGCGCGTGGTGAACTGTTTTTT.

CDR3 protein: CASTPGQGTDTQYF. In nucleotides, the CDR3 is TGTGCCAGCACTCCGGGACAGGGGACAGATACGCAGTATTTT. The chain recombines TRBV7-9 with TRBJ2-3, with 10 bases fitting TRBD1. CDR1 is SEHNR, CDR2 FQNEAQ, per germline (reference sequence). The CDR3 has 14 residues. Trimming took 7 bases from V and 3 from J; bases not matched to a gene: 4.

This clonotype was counted between two and nine times. The V gene is TRBV20-1, the J gene TRBJ1-6; tentative D call: TRBD1 (5 bases). Germline CDR1 DFQATT, CDR2 SNEGSKA (reference sequence). The length of the CDR3 is 14 residues. V lost 1 base and J lost 5, with 9 bases in between. DNA for the CDR3: TGCAGTGCTAGAGCCGGGACCGATAATTCACCCCTCCACTTT. It encodes CSARAGTDNSPLHF.

The sample holds a few counts of this clonotype. The chain employs TRBV5-8 and TRBJ2-1; 12 bases line up with TRBD2. The CDR3 runs to 17 residues. J gave up 7 bases and V 0 bases, and 8 bases lay outside the gene matches. Germline V CDR1 and CDR2: SGHTS, YDEGEE. The CDR3 bases are TGTGCCAGCAGCTTGGCGGTCCTAGCGGGAGGGCCTAATGAGCAGTTCTTC. Translated, it gives CASSLAVLAGGPNEQFF.

This clonotype was counted a few times. This chain uses TRBV7-9 with TRBJ2-1; no reliable D call. Germline CDR1 and CDR2: SEHNR and FQNEAQ (reference sequence). The V and J ends lost 2 bases and 0 bases respectively, with 11 bases between them. This CDR3 comprises 16 residues. The CDR3 DNA reads as TGTGCCAGCAGCTTAATCAGGAGAAGCTCCTACAATGAGCAGTTCTTC. Residues: CASSLIRRSSYNEQFF. Full variable domain (rest looked up from reference TRBV7-9 and TRBJ2-1): DTGVSQNPRHKITKRGQNVTFRCDPISEHNRLYWYRQTLGQGPEFLTYFQNEAQLEKSRLLSDRFSAERPKGSFSTLEIQRTEQGDSAMYLCASSLIRRSSYNEQFFGPGTRLTVL.

A few counts support this clonotype. This chain connects TRBV3-1 to TRBJ2-7; D remains unclear. There are 12 residues in the CDR3. The V and J ends lost 1 base and 5 bases respectively, with 6 bases between them. The germline V gene encodes CDR1 LGHDT and CDR2 YNNKEL (reference sequence). CDR3 amino acids: CASSQALNEQYF. The CDR3, as DNA: TGTGCCAGCAGCCAAGCTTTGAACGAGCAGTACTTC.

This sequence joins TRBV5-1 and TRBJ2-3, with 10 bases fitting TRBD1. V shed 4 bases and J 4 bases; nucleotides not matched to a gene: 9. Germline V lookup: CDR1 SGHRS, CDR2 YFSETQ. This CDR3 has 16 amino acids. CDR3 loop: CASSPGQGRVSDTQYF. As DNA, the CDR3 is TGCGCCAGCAGCCCGGGACAGGGGCGAGTTTCAGATACGCAGTATTTT.

J is TRBJ1-1 and V is TRBV7-9; D uncertain. This CDR3 has 12 residues. Germline V gene data show CDR1 as SEHNR and CDR2 as FQNEAQ (reference sequence). V lost 11 bases and J lost 6, with 16 bases in between. The CDR3 nucleotides are TGTGCCGCTCTCAGTCCACGCGCTGAAGCTTTCTTT. Translating gives CAALSPRAEAFF. Using reference TRBV7-9 and TRBJ1-1 for the parts outside the CDR3, the full variable domain is DTGVSQNPRHKITKRGQNVTFRCDPISEHNRLYWYRQTLGQGPEFLTYFQNEAQLEKSRLLSDRFSAERPKGSFSTLEIQRTEQGDSAMYLCAALSPRAEAFFGQGTRLTVV.

This sequence joins TRBV24-1 and TRBJ2-1; possibly TRBD1 for D (6 bases). CDR3 length: 16 residues. The germline CDR1 and CDR2 sequences are KGHDR and SFDVKD. V gave up 3 bases and J gave up 0 bases, with 11 bases separating them. CDR3 DNA: TGTGCCACCAGTGATCCATCGACAGGCTCCTACAATGAGCAGTTCTTC. Residues: CATSDPSTGSYNEQFF.

This clonotype was counted ten times or more. V and J are TRBV29-1 and TRBJ2-5, with D uncertain. Per the germline V gene, CDR1 is SQVTM and CDR2 is ANQGSEA. Deletions cut 4 bases from V and 1 base from J, with 7 bases between. CDR3 size: 12 residues. This CDR3 reads CSVGSRQETQYF. The CDR3 bases are TGCAGCGTTGGCTCCCGCCAAGAGACCCAGTACTTC.